The clone carrying this T cell receptor (beta chain) was detected many times. The antigen remains unidentified. This sample is part of a study of CD8 T cells in ankylosing spondylitis. General study points: Reports say disease-linked clones showed up significantly more in matched ankylosing spondylitis synovial fluid. CD8+ cells made up the disease-linked clones, which were relatively rare in peripheral blood. Reports of some motif variants in reactive arthritis synovial fluid and blood predate this one.

In making TCR beta libraries, quantitative 5'-RACE with molecular barcodes was used. MiXCR, run by TCRdb on the 5' RACE reads, gives a single entry per CDR3 protein. The table lists tens of thousands of distinct CDR3 sequences, 5.3% of them singletons, with 2.2% in the top ten. The CDR3 has 10 amino acids. Germline V lookup: CDR1 DFQATT, CDR2 SNEGSKA (reference sequence). Trimming removed 1 base from V and 5 bases from J, with 3 bases in between. Sequencing input: blood, either unsorted or a sorted T cell fraction (not recorded which). V gene TRBV20-1 combines with J gene TRBJ2-7; D call uncertain. This sequence was found in a male donor with ankylosing spondylitis or in good health (not recorded which). CDR3 residues: CSARVNEQYF. CDR3 nucleotide sequence: TGCAGTGCTAGAGTGAACGAGCAGTACTTC.